The 27 T cell receptor beta chains listed next were all sequenced from one sample in a study of T-cell reconstitution after alpha-beta-depleted transplantation in children. During its preparation, the TCRbeta library received unique molecular identifiers. MiXCR was run by TCRdb on the PCR reads, yielding one entry per CDR3 protein. The table lists 90,000 to 95,000 distinct CDR3 sequences, about 12% of them singletons. The sample here was PBMCs from the stem cell graft donor, taken from the stem cell graft. The receptors here all came from a human donor who donated a stem cell graft to a child with inherited bone marrow failure.

The V call is TRBV6-1, the J call TRBJ1-5; D may be TRBD1 (5 bases). Trimming left V 1 base short and J 5 bases short, with 6 bases between. Germline lookup yields CDR1 MNHNS and CDR2 SASEGT. The CDR3 sequence is 13 residues long. The CDR3 reads CASSEVGDQPQHF. CDR3 coding DNA: TGTGCCAGCAGTGAAGTGGGGGATCAGCCCCAGCATTTT.

This clonotype was seen at least ten times. The chain links TRBV5-4 to TRBJ2-1; 12 bases match TRBD2. CDR3 length: 19 amino acids. Germline CDR1 reads SGHNT; CDR2 reads YYREEE (reference sequence). The ends lost 4 bases at V and 0 bases at J; junction bases unmatched: 11. CDR3 sequence: CASSMSGTSGPSSYNEQFF. The CDR3 nucleotides are TGTGCCAGCAGCATGAGTGGGACTAGCGGGCCGAGCTCCTACAATGAGCAGTTCTTC.

In nucleotides, the CDR3 is TGTGCCAGCAGTCTCAACCGGGGGGAAAAACTGTTTTTT. This gives the protein CASSLNRGEKLFF. The chain couples TRBV7-2 to TRBJ1-4; possibly TRBD1 for D (5 bases). Germline loops: CDR1 SGHTA, CDR2 FQGNSA. The V gene lost 6 bases and the J gene lost 8 bases, with 13 bases spanning the gap. CDR3 size: 13 residues.

This clonotype was detected many times. The V call is TRBV5-1, the J call TRBJ2-3; a weak D match, TRBD2 (7 bases). Germline loops: CDR1 SGHRS, CDR2 YFSETQ. V was pared by 2 bases and J by 5 bases, with 15 bases between. This CDR3 is 15 amino acids long. In nucleotides, the CDR3 is TGCGCCAGCAGCTTTCCCGGGGGCGGGGGAGATACGCAGTATTTT. Its protein product is CASSFPGGGGDTQYF. Looking up the rest from reference TRBV5-1 and TRBJ2-3 gives the full variable domain: KAGVTQTPRYLIKTRGQQVTLSCSPISGHRSVSWYQQTPGQGLQFLFEYFSETQRNKGNFPGRFSGRQFSNSRSEMNVSTLELGDSALYLCASSFPGGGGDTQYFGPGTRLTVL.

This clonotype was counted many times. The CDR3 sequence: CASNEAGGPDEQYF. CDR3 bases: TGTGCCAGTAACGAAGCGGGAGGGCCTGACGAGCAGTACTTC. The rearrangement links TRBV28 to TRBJ2-7; 10 bases match TRBD2. CDR1 MDHEN and CDR2 SYDVKM come from the germline V gene. The CDR3 is 14 residues long. V lost 9 bases to trimming and J lost 5 bases; unmatched junction nucleotides: 10.

This clonotype was recorded at least ten times. The rearrangement joins TRBV5-6 to TRBJ1-5; no firm D call. The germline V gene has CDR1 SGHDT and CDR2 YYEEEE. Trimming removed 1 base at V and 5 bases at J, with 13 bases between. The CDR3 extends over 15 amino acids. The chain's CDR3 is CASSLFSLLDQPQHF. The CDR3 DNA reads TGTGCCAGCAGCTTGTTCTCCCTACTAGATCAGCCCCAGCATTTT. Based on the CDR3 plus reference TRBV5-6 and TRBJ1-5, the full variable domain is DAGVTQSPTHLIKTRGQQVTLRCSPKSGHDTVSWYQQALGQGPQFIFQYYEEEERQRGNFPDRFSGHQFPNYSSELNVNALLLGDSALYLCASSLFSLLDQPQHFGDGTRLSIL.

This clonotype was counted ten times or more. V and J are TRBV5-6 and TRBJ2-1, with 14 bases matching TRBD2. The trim removed 4 bases at V and 11 bases at J, leaving 17 bases unmatched. The CDR3 extends over 18 amino acids. CDR1 is SGHDT and CDR2 is YYEEEE in the germline V gene. In nucleotides, the CDR3 is TGTGCCAGCAGCCCAGCTTACAACAAAGGGACTAGCGGGAGAAAGCAGTTCTTC. It yields the protein CASSPAYNKGTSGRKQFF.

There are many counts of this clonotype. J is TRBJ2-5 and V is TRBV5-1, with 9 bases aligning to TRBD2. Trimming cost V 4 bases and J 1 base; bases outside gene matches: 17. The CDR3 extends over 19 amino acids. CDR1 SGHRS and CDR2 YFSETQ come from the germline V gene. The CDR3 DNA follows: TGCGCCAGCAGCACCCCCCGACTAGCGGCCACGCCAGTCCAAGAGACCCAGTACTTC. The encoded protein is CASSTPRLAATPVQETQYF.

This clonotype was observed many times. The chain links TRBV6-5 to TRBJ1-5; D is unresolved. This CDR3 has 15 amino acids. Trimming took off 7 bases at V and 6 bases at J, with 19 bases between the two ends. Germline V lookup: CDR1 MNHEY, CDR2 SVGAGI. For the CDR3, the DNA is TGTGCCAGCAAACCGGGCCCGAGCCCGGGTCAGCCCCAGCATTTT. It specifies CASKPGPSPGQPQHF.

This clonotype was detected ten times or more. This chain uses TRBV5-1 with TRBJ2-1; D is possibly TRBD1 (6 bases). The CDR3 is 15 residues long. In germline, CDR1 is SGHRS, CDR2 YFSETQ. Trimming pared 0 bases from V and 6 bases from J, leaving 13 bases between. The CDR3, as DNA: TGCGCCAGCAGCTTGGTAGCAGGGGTTGGCAATGAGCAGTTCTTC. Translating it yields CASSLVAGVGNEQFF. Based on the CDR3 plus reference TRBV5-1 and TRBJ2-1, the full variable domain is KAGVTQTPRYLIKTRGQQVTLSCSPISGHRSVSWYQQTPGQGLQFLFEYFSETQRNKGNFPGRFSGRQFSNSRSEMNVSTLELGDSALYLCASSLVAGVGNEQFFGPGTRLTVL.

This clonotype was detected ten times or more. The chain joins TRBV7-2 to TRBJ1-5, with TRBD1 as a possible D gene (5 bases). The CDR3 sequence is 13 residues long. V gave up 2 bases and J gave up 4 bases, with 6 bases separating them. Germline assignment: CDR1 SGHTA and CDR2 FQGNSA. Here the CDR3 DNA reads TGTGCCAGCAGCTTAAGGGGTAATCAGCCCCAGCATTTT. Amino acid sequence: CASSLRGNQPQHF.

This clonotype has a count of ten or more. V gene TRBV5-1 combines with J gene TRBJ1-2; 8 bases are a match to TRBD1. Germline values: CDR1 SGHRS, CDR2 YFSETQ. CDR3 length: 15 amino acids. Germline trimming cut 0 bases from V and 5 bases from J; bases unmatched to any gene: 6. The CDR3 spells CASSLGYTGGYGYTF. In nucleotides, the CDR3 is TGCGCCAGCAGCTTGGGCTATACAGGGGGGTATGGCTACACCTTC.

This clonotype has only a few counts. This sequence joins TRBV7-2 and TRBJ1-1; D gene uncertain. The germline V gene encodes CDR1 SGHTA and CDR2 FQGNSA. The CDR3 sequence is 15 residues long. Deletions cut 2 bases from V and 4 bases from J, with 14 bases between. CDR3 sequence reads: CASSLRVVGVTEAFF. The CDR3 DNA is TGTGCCAGCAGCTTAAGGGTAGTTGGGGTCACTGAAGCTTTCTTT.

J is TRBJ2-1 and V is TRBV12-5; 8 bases are shared with TRBD1. Germline V gene data show CDR1 as LGHNT and CDR2 as FRNRAP. The CDR3 has 15 residues. J was trimmed by 3 bases and V by 7 bases; bases with no gene match: 8. CDR3 DNA: TGTGCTAGTGACTCCCGGGACAGGAACTACAATGAGCAGTTCTTC. Its translation: CASDSRDRNYNEQFF.

This clonotype appeared many times. V usage is TRBV7-2 and J usage is TRBJ1-5; no reliable D call. Germline V gene data show CDR1 as SGHTA and CDR2 as FQGNSA. Deletions cut 5 bases from V and 4 bases from J, with 9 bases between. CDR3 length: 13 amino acids. CDR3 DNA sequence: TGTGCCAGCAGCCCCAACACTAATCAGCCCCAGCATTTT. It codes for CASSPNTNQPQHF.

This clonotype occurred many times. The chain employs TRBV25-1 and TRBJ1-1, with D perhaps TRBD1 (5 bases). This CDR3 has 14 amino acids. CDR1 and CDR2 (germline): MGHDK, SYGVNS. V was shortened by 6 bases and J by 1 base, with 12 bases between the two germline ends. The CDR3 loop reads CASSVLGTNTEAFF. The CDR3 coding sequence is TGTGCCAGCAGCGTCTTGGGGACGAACACTGAAGCTTTCTTT.

This clonotype was recorded a few times. The chain links TRBV18 to TRBJ2-7; D remains ambiguous. The CDR3 runs 13 residues. V was trimmed by 2 bases and J by 0 bases, leaving 5 bases between them. The germline gives CDR1 KGHSH, CDR2 LQKENI. The CDR3 bases are TGTGCCAGCTCACCAGGTAGCTCCTACGAGCAGTACTTC. Its protein product is CASSPGSSYEQYF.

The chain employs TRBV5-1 and TRBJ2-5; a possible D gene is TRBD2 (6 bases). Deletions cut 4 bases from V and 3 bases from J, with 10 bases between. The V gene's germline CDR1 is SGHRS and CDR2 YFSETQ. This CDR3 has 13 amino acids. The CDR3 loop is CASSGRGKETQYF. CDR3 in DNA: TGCGCCAGCAGCGGACGGGGGAAAGAGACCCAGTACTTC. Looking up the rest from reference TRBV5-1 and TRBJ2-5 gives the full variable domain: KAGVTQTPRYLIKTRGQQVTLSCSPISGHRSVSWYQQTPGQGLQFLFEYFSETQRNKGNFPGRFSGRQFSNSRSEMNVSTLELGDSALYLCASSGRGKETQYFGPGTRLLVL.

This clonotype was observed at least ten times. The chain has TRBV7-2 and TRBJ2-5; D gene unclear. The germline V gene has CDR1 SGHTA and CDR2 FQGNSA. V dropped 5 bases and J dropped 4 bases, with 11 bases sitting between them. The CDR3 sequence is 13 residues long. The CDR3 is CASSTKSSETQYF. Here the CDR3 DNA reads TGTGCCAGCAGCACAAAGAGCTCAGAGACCCAGTACTTC.

This sequence joins TRBV12-3 or TRBV12-4 and TRBJ2-3; D ambiguous. V was trimmed by 5 bases and J by 0 bases, leaving 15 bases between them. CDR3 length: 16 amino acids. The CDR3 here is CASSPHYLASTDTQYF. DNA for the CDR3: TGTGCCAGCAGTCCCCATTACCTCGCTAGCACAGATACGCAGTATTTT.

This clonotype has a single count. The chain has TRBV27 and TRBJ2-7; tentatively, D is TRBD1 or TRBD2 (5 bases each). Germline CDR1 MNHEY, CDR2 SMNVEV (reference sequence). The CDR3 runs 13 residues. With 3 bases removed from V and 2 bases from J, the gap between germline ends came to 8 bases. CDR3 DNA sequence: TGTGCCAGCAGTTTTCGGGGCCCCTACGAGCAGTACTTC. This encodes CASSFRGPYEQYF.

In this sample, this clonotype turned up once. The chain has TRBV4-2 and TRBJ1-4; tentatively, D is TRBD1 (6 bases). Between the trimmed V and J ends, which lost 1 base and 3 bases, there was a span of 15 bases. CDR1 is LGHNA, CDR2 YNFKEQ, per germline. The CDR3 contains 17 residues. This CDR3 is CASSQVGGGASNEKLFF. The CDR3 DNA is TGTGCCAGCAGCCAAGTGGGCGGGGGGGCTTCTAATGAAAAACTGTTTTTT.

This clonotype was detected ten times or more. The chain has TRBV7-9 and TRBJ2-7; 15 nucleotides match TRBD2. This CDR3 is 17 amino acids long. The germline V gene has CDR1 SEHNR and CDR2 FQNEAQ (reference sequence). Germline trimming cut 5 bases from V and 0 bases from J; bases unmatched to any gene: 5. The CDR3 protein is CASSPGLAGGHSYEQYF. For the CDR3, the DNA is TGTGCCAGCAGCCCGGGACTAGCGGGAGGACACTCCTACGAGCAGTACTTC. Looking up the rest from reference TRBV7-9 and TRBJ2-7 gives the full variable domain: DTGVSQNPRHKITKRGQNVTFRCDPISEHNRLYWYRQTLGQGPEFLTYFQNEAQLEKSRLLSDRFSAERPKGSFSTLEIQRTEQGDSAMYLCASSPGLAGGHSYEQYFGPGTRLTVT.

This clonotype has ten or more counts. The gene calls are TRBV20-1 and TRBJ1-4; no reliable D call. The CDR3 runs 14 residues. Germline V gene sequence: CDR1 DFQATT, CDR2 SNEGSKA (reference sequence). V dropped 0 bases and J dropped 2 bases, with 7 bases sitting between them. Written as DNA, the CDR3 is TGCAGTGCTAGAGATGTCACTACTAATGAAAAACTGTTTTTT. The encoded protein is CSARDVTTNEKLFF.

In this sample, this clonotype turned up many times. This rearrangement joins TRBV6-1 to TRBJ1-1, with no clear D. The CDR3 spans 12 residues. Trimming removed 1 base from V and 6 bases from J, with 6 bases in between. Germline CDR1 MNHNS, CDR2 SASEGT. The CDR3 sequence: CASSEGLAEAFF. CDR3 DNA sequence: TGTGCCAGCAGTGAAGGGTTGGCTGAAGCTTTCTTT.

The chain employs TRBV10-3 and TRBJ2-5; D not resolved. Germline CDR1 is ENHRY and CDR2 is SYGVKD. Trimming took off 2 bases at V and 5 bases at J, with 9 bases between the two ends. CDR3 size: 13 residues. The CDR3 DNA reads TGTGCCATCAGTGAGGCTAGTGAGGAGACCCAGTACTTC. As protein: CAISEASEETQYF.

V usage is TRBV18 and J usage is TRBJ2-1; D assignment may be TRBD1 or TRBD2 (5 bases each). CDR1 KGHSH and CDR2 LQKENI come from the germline V gene. The CDR3 covers 17 residues. Deletions cut 1 base from V and 4 bases from J, with 17 bases between. CDR3 nucleotide sequence: TGTGCCAGCTCACCACGTCCCCCCGGGACGGAGTACAATGAGCAGTTCTTC. It is translated as CASSPRPPGTEYNEQFF.